This T cell receptor (beta chain) was identified during a study of blood T cell repertoires in COVID-19. Study as a whole: The United States, Italy and Spain were the sources of the acute and convalescent COVID-19 samples. T cells, B-cell-depleted T cells, or PBMCs provided the cDNA or gDNA that served as material.

Source study methods: Researchers report that nucleated cell counts were estimated from reference gene primer amplification. Produced via immunoSEQ multiplex PCR; TCRdb's table is partial and in-frame only. V and J calls and clone size are copied from that table; D and trimming were computed from the DNA. This sample has about 110,000 clones, with 71% found just once. The CDR3 spans 15 residues. V gave up 2 bases and J gave up 4 bases, with 14 bases separating them. Germline lookup yields CDR1 SGHTA and CDR2 FQGNSA. This clone was seen ten or more times. The chain couples TRBV7-2 to TRBJ1-2, with D possibly being TRBD1 (6 bases). Sequencing used peripheral blood. This TCR came from a human donor with acute or convalescent COVID-19. The donor label of this sample is uncertain. The CDR3 spells CASSLISGQAYGYTF. The DNA of the CDR3 is TGTGCCAGCAGCTTAATTTCGGGACAAGCCTATGGCTACACCTTC.